This T cell receptor (beta chain) was profiled in a study of T cell responses to AZD1222 COVID-19 vaccine. Background on the study: Second doses that came at about 4 or about 12 weeks were put together. Points from the study as a whole: Every sample of the repertoires postdated the peak T cell response. Clonal diversity was possibly underestimated; the donors were predominantly white British and more often female.

V was pared by 3 bases and J by 6 bases, with 14 bases between. This CDR3 is 14 amino acids long. Germline lookup yields CDR1 LGHNA and CDR2 YNFKEQ. Profiled with immunoSEQ multiplex PCR; TCRdb holds only in-frame clones, not every one. The sample carries roughly 150,000 clones, approximately 83% recorded once. In this sample, this clone turned up once. The antigen is undetermined. The V call is TRBV4-2, the J call TRBJ1-1; a possible D gene is TRBD1 (6 bases). This TCR derives from an adult in good health. The sample in question was peripheral blood, obtained on day 0 of AZD1222 vaccination. The CDR3 DNA follows: TGTGCCAGCAGCCAGGGGGACATCAGGGCTGAAGCTTTCTTT. This encodes CASSQGDIRAEAFF.